These T cell receptor beta chains were read from a single sample in a study of T-cell memory formation after mild COVID-19. Via MiXCR, TCRdb re-called the 5' RACE reads, giving one row per CDR3 protein. The profile covers fewer than 450,000 distinct CDR3 sequences, with roughly 24% appearing a single time and 7% to 9.5% taken by the ten largest. Sequenced: PBMCs or a T cell subset sorted from them (not recorded which). These receptors came from an adult woman who had mild COVID-19 (a few samples of this study predate the infection). Cell type and time point are not known. Each CDR3 is given with its conserved first and last residue. The D gene is left open where the match is weak. The size entry is marked missing in some rows and otherwise reads once, few, many or a size class.

abundance	v_gene	d_gene	j_gene	CDR3nt	CDR3aa
few	TRBV10-3	.	TRBJ1-3	TGTGCCATAGGGAGCTCTGGAAACACCATATATTTT	CAIGSSGNTIYF
few	TRBV3-1	.	TRBJ2-7	TGTGCCAGCAGCCTCCACACGGCTGCTCAGGAGTACTTC	CASSLHTAAQEYF
once	TRBV7-2	TRBD1	TRBJ1-2	TGTGCCAGCAGCTCTTGGACAGGGACTGAGTATGGCTACACCTTC	CASSSWTGTEYGYTF
.	TRBV20-1	TRBD1	TRBJ2-4	TGCAGTGCGGAGGACAGGAAAAACATTCAGTACTTC	CSAEDRKNIQYF
.	TRBV29-1	TRBD1	TRBJ2-7	TGCAGCGTAGGGGACAGCCCCTACGAGCAGTACTTC	CSVGDSPYEQYF
.	TRBV5-5	.	TRBJ2-5	TGTGCCAGCAGCCCGGAGCCCGAGCGAGAGACCCAGTACTTC	CASSPEPERETQYF
few	TRBV20-1	.	TRBJ1-5	TGCAGTGCTAAAATCAACAGGGTTAGCAATCAGCCCCAGCATTTT	CSAKINRVSNQPQHF
.	TRBV7-8	.	TRBJ1-2	TGTGCCAGCAGCTCACTGCTTAGGAACTATGGCTACACCTTC	CASSSLLRNYGYTF
.	TRBV7-8	.	TRBJ2-1	TGTGCCAGCAGCTTAACGCAGGACCCTGACAATGAGCAGTTCTTC	CASSLTQDPDNEQFF
many	TRBV6-5	.	TRBJ2-1	TGTGCCAGCAGTGCCTGGGGGCAGTTCTTC	CASSAWGQFF
.	TRBV29-1	.	TRBJ2-7	TGCAGCGTTGAACAGGGTTTCGACGAGCAGTACTTC	CSVEQGFDEQYF
.	TRBV12-5	.	TRBJ1-4	TGTGCTAGTGGGATTAATGAAAAACTGTTTTTT	CASGINEKLFF
.	TRBV7-2	TRBD1	TRBJ1-4	TGTGCCAGCAGCCCTTGGACAGGCACTAATGAAAAACTGTTTTTT	CASSPWTGTNEKLFF
.	TRBV5-1	.	TRBJ2-5	TGCGCCAGCAGCTTGGAACTGGAGGCGACCCAGTACTTC	CASSLELEATQYF
.	TRBV27	.	TRBJ1-2	TGTGCCAGCAGTTTCATCCTACAAAACCGGGCGATAGGCTACACCTTC	CASSFILQNRAIGYTF
.	TRBV15	TRBD1	TRBJ1-2	TGTGCCACCAGCAAGGACAGGTTGGGGGGCTACACCTTC	CATSKDRLGGYTF
few	TRBV29-1	.	TRBJ2-7	TGCAGCGTTGAAGGCGCCGGGGATTACTACGAGCAGTACTTC	CSVEGAGDYYEQYF
.	TRBV2	.	TRBJ1-2	TGTGCCAGCAGTGAAACGGCCGATGGCTACACCTTC	CASSETADGYTF
.	TRBV20-1	TRBD2	TRBJ2-3	TGCAGTGCGAGGGGACTAGCGGCCCGTTCACGAGGTACGCAGTATTTT	CSARGLAARSRGTQYF
.	TRBV30	.	TRBJ1-1	TGTGCCTGGAGTGAAGGGGTCCAGAACACTGAAGCTTTCTTT	CAWSEGVQNTEAFF
.	TRBV7-9	.	TRBJ1-1	TGTGCCAGCAGCGCGTACGGGACTCTTAACACTGAAGCTTTCTTT	CASSAYGTLNTEAFF
.	TRBV12-3/TRBV12-4	TRBD2	TRBJ2-7	TGTGCCAGCAGTTTGACTAGCGGGAGTACCTACGAGCAGTACTTC	CASSLTSGSTYEQYF
few	TRBV10-3	TRBD2	TRBJ2-1	TGTGCCATCAGTGGGACTAGCGGCCCCTTGGTTGGGCAGTTCTTC	CAISGTSGPLVGQFF
.	TRBV5-6	TRBD2	TRBJ2-1	TGTGCCAGCAGCTCCTCGGGGACTAGCGGGAGGGCCCTACGGGACAATGAGCAGTTCTTC	CASSSSGTSGRALRDNEQFF
few	TRBV19	.	TRBJ1-5	TGTGCCAGTAGTGACTCACAGGGAGTCCTTTACCGCTTTAGCAATCAGCCCCAGCATTTT	CASSDSQGVLYRFSNQPQHF
.	TRBV10-3	.	TRBJ2-3	TGTGCCATCAGTGAGCCCGGGAGCACAGATACGCAGTATTTT	CAISEPGSTDTQYF
few	TRBV6-5	.	TRBJ2-5	TGTGCCAGCAGCCCGGGACTCTGGTCGGAGACCCAGTACTTC	CASSPGLWSETQYF
few	TRBV6-4	.	TRBJ2-1	TGTGCCAGCAGTGAAGGCGGGGACTACAATGAGCAGTTCTTC	CASSEGGDYNEQFF
few	TRBV12-3/TRBV12-4	.	TRBJ2-7	TGTGCCAGCAGTTTGCGCAGGCTGAGCTACGAGCAGTACTTC	CASSLRRLSYEQYF
few	TRBV10-3	.	TRBJ1-1	TGTGCCATCGGGGGGCAGAACACTGAAGCTTTCTTT	CAIGGQNTEAFF
.	TRBV11-2	.	TRBJ2-3	TGTGCCAGCGGTCCGGGACCCCAACTCACAGATACGCAGTATTTT	CASGPGPQLTDTQYF
few	TRBV7-8	.	TRBJ1-2	TGTGCCAGCGGGGAGACAGAAATTGCTAACTATGGCTACACCTTC	CASGETEIANYGYTF
.	TRBV12-3/TRBV12-4	.	TRBJ1-1	TGTGCCAGCAGCCTAGGACAGAACATGAACACTGAAGCTTTCTTT	CASSLGQNMNTEAFF
many	TRBV5-4	.	TRBJ2-2	TGTGCCAGCAGTACGACAGGAGGAACCGGGGAGCTGTTTTTT	CASSTTGGTGELFF
.	TRBV11-1	TRBD1	TRBJ2-7	TGTGCCAGCAGCAACCCGGGACAGGGTTTCCACGAGCAGTACTTC	CASSNPGQGFHEQYF
few	TRBV5-1	.	TRBJ2-1	TGCGCCAGCAGCCTGGACAGCCACAATGAGCAGTTCTTC	CASSLDSHNEQFF
few	TRBV20-1	TRBD1	TRBJ1-1	TGCAGTGCTCTTGACAGGGGCGGAAGGACTGAAGCTTTCTTT	CSALDRGGRTEAFF
.	TRBV7-6	.	TRBJ2-3	TGTGCCAGCAGCTTCAGCGAGGCGAATACGCAGTATTTT	CASSFSEANTQYF
few	TRBV5-1	.	TRBJ2-2	TGCGCCAGCAGCGTGACAGGACTCGACAACACCGGGGAGCTGTTTTTT	CASSVTGLDNTGELFF
.	TRBV4-3	TRBD1	TRBJ2-7	TGCGCCAGCAGCCAAGAGGTTACCGGACAGGGCTACGAGCAGTACTTC	CASSQEVTGQGYEQYF
few	TRBV28	TRBD1	TRBJ1-5	TGTGCCAGCAGTCCCGGGACAGGGACTCAGCCCCAGCATTTT	CASSPGTGTQPQHF
few	TRBV9	.	TRBJ2-1	TGTGCCAGCAGCGTGGCCGGGGGGCCAGGCAATGAGCAGTTCTTC	CASSVAGGPGNEQFF
few	TRBV5-1	.	TRBJ2-2	TGCGCCAGCAGCTTGGGATCGGGCAGCGGGGAGCTGTTTTTT	CASSLGSGSGELFF
.	TRBV6-2/TRBV6-3	TRBD1	TRBJ1-5	TGTGCCAGCACCGGGACAGGGCAAAATCAGCCCCAGCATTTT	CASTGTGQNQPQHF
.	TRBV19	TRBD1	TRBJ2-7	TGTGCCAGTAGGAAGGGCACAGGGGTATCCAAAAACTACGAGCAGTACTTC	CASRKGTGVSKNYEQYF
.	TRBV20-1	TRBD1	TRBJ1-2	TGCAGTGCTAGAACCTTTGGGACAGGGTACGGCTACACCTTC	CSARTFGTGYGYTF
.	TRBV10-3	TRBD2	TRBJ2-3	TGTGCCATCAGTGCATCAAATAGCGGGAGGGCCGCAGATACGCAGTATTTT	CAISASNSGRAADTQYF
few	TRBV7-2	.	TRBJ2-2	TGTGCCAACACGGGGCCCCACGGGGAGCTGTTTTTT	CANTGPHGELFF
few	TRBV5-5	.	TRBJ2-2	TGTGCCAGCAGCCAGGGGGAGGGCTGGACCGGGGAGCTGTTTTTT	CASSQGEGWTGELFF
many	TRBV20-1	.	TRBJ2-1	TGCAGTGCTAGAGATCTGGGGGTCTCCTACAATGAGCAGTTCTTC	CSARDLGVSYNEQFF
.	TRBV7-9	.	TRBJ1-5	TGTGCCAGCAGCTTAGCAGGATATCAGCCCCAGCATTTT	CASSLAGYQPQHF
.	TRBV7-6	.	TRBJ1-6	TGTGCCAGCAGCTTAGCGACTAATTCGGCTTCACCCCTCCACTTT	CASSLATNSASPLHF
few	TRBV4-1	.	TRBJ2-7	TGCGCCAGCAGCCAAGATGAGAGGGGGGTCGGGGCCGAGCAGTACTTC	CASSQDERGVGAEQYF
many	TRBV5-1	TRBD1	TRBJ2-7	TGCGCCAGCAGCAGGTCTACGGGACAGGGCTACGAGCAGTACTTC	CASSRSTGQGYEQYF
.	TRBV2	.	TRBJ1-2	TGTGCCAGCAGTGTTGTAGGGATCGATGGCTACACCTTC	CASSVVGIDGYTF
many	TRBV7-2	.	TRBJ2-3	TGTGCCAGCAGCTTAGGGCTCTACACAGATACGCAGTATTTT	CASSLGLYTDTQYF
.	TRBV6-5	TRBD2	TRBJ2-2	TGCACCGGGACTGGGGGGGCGAACACCGGGGAGCTGTTTTTT	CTGTGGANTGELFF
.	TRBV20-1	.	TRBJ2-7	TGCAGTGCTTACACAGCAGGAGGGGTGCAGTACTTC	CSAYTAGGVQYF
.	TRBV6-6	.	TRBJ1-3	TGTGCCAGCAGTTACTCTGCAGGGAGTGGAAACACCATATATTTT	CASSYSAGSGNTIYF
few	TRBV9	.	TRBJ2-3	TGTGCCAGCAGCGTAGAAGCGGGCACAGATACGCAGTATTTT	CASSVEAGTDTQYF